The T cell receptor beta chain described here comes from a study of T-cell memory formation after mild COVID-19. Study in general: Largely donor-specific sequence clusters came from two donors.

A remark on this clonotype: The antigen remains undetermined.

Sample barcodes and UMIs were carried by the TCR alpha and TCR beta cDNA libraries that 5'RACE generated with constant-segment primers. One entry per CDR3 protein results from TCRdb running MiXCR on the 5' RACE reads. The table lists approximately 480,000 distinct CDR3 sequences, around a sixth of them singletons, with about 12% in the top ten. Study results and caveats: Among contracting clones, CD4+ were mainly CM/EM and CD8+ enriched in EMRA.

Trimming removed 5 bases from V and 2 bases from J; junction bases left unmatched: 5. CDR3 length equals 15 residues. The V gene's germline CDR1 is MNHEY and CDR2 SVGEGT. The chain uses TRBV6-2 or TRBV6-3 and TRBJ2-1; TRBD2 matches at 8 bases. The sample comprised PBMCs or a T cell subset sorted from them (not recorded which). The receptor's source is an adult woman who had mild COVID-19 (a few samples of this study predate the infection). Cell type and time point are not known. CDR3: CASSRSGNTYNEQFF. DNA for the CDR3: TGTGCCAGCAGTCGTAGCGGGAACACCTACAATGAGCAGTTCTTC.